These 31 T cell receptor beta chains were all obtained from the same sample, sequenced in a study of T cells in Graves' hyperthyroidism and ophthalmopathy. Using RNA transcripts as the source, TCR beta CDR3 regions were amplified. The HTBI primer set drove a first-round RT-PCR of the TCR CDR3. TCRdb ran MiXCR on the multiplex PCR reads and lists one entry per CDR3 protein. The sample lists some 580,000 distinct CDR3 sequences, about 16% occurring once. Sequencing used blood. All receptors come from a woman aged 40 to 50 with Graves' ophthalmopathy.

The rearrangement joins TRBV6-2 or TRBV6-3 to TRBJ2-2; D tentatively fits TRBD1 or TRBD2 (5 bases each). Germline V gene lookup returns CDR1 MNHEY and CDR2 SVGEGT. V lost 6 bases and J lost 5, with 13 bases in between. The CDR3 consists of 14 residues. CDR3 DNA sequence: TGTGCCAGCAGCCGAATGGGGGAAACCGGGGAGCTGTTTTTT. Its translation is CASSRMGETGELFF.

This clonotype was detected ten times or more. CDR3 coding DNA: TGTGCCAGCAGTTTTCGCGGTCGACGGGATGAGCAGTTCTTC. The encoded protein is CASSFRGRRDEQFF. This rearrangement joins TRBV27 to TRBJ2-1; D is unclear. The CDR3 has 14 amino acids. The V gene's germline CDR1 is MNHEY and CDR2 SMNVEV (reference sequence). Trimming shortened V by 3 bases and J by 8 bases, and 14 bases separated the two germline ends.

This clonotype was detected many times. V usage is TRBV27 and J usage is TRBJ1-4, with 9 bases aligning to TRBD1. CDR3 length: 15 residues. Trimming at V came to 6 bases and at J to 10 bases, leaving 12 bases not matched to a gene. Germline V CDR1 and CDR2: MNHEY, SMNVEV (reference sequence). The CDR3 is CASSQWGTGSRKLFF. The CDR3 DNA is TGTGCCAGCAGCCAATGGGGGACAGGGAGCCGAAAACTGTTTTTT.

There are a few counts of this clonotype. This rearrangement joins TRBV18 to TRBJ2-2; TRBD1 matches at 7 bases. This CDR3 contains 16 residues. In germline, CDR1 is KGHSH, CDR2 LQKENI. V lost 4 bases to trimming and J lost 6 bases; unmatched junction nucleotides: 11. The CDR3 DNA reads TGTGCCAGCTCACACGACAGGGTCGATATGTCCGGGGAGCTGTTTTTT. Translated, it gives CASSHDRVDMSGELFF.

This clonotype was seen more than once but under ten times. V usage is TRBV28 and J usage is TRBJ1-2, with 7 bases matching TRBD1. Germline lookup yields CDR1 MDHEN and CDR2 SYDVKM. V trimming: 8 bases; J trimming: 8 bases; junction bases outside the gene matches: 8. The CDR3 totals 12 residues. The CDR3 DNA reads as TGTGCCAGCCACTCACAGGGGCGGGGCTACACCTTC. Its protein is CASHSQGRGYTF.

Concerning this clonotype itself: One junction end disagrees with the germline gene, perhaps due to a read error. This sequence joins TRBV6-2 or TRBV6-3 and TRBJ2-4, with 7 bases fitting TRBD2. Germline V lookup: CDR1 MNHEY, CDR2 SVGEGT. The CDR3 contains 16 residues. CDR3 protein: CAGSYGGSGSTNIQYF. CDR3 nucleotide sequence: TGTGCCGGCAGTTACGGGGGTAGCGGGTCCACAAACATTCAGTACTTC.

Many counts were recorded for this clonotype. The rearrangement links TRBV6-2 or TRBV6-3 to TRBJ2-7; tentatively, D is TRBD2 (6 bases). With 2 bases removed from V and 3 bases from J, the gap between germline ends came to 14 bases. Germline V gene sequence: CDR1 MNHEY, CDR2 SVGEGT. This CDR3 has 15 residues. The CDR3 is CASSYPSEGIYEQYF. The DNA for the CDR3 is TGTGCCAGCAGTTACCCTAGCGAGGGGATCTACGAGCAGTACTTC.

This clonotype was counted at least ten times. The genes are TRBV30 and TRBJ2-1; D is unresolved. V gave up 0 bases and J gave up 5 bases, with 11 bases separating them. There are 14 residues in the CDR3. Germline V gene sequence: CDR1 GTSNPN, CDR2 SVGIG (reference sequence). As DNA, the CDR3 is TGTGCCTGGAGTGTAGGGCTAGACCACAATGAGCAGTTCTTC. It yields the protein CAWSVGLDHNEQFF. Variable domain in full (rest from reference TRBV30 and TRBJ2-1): SQTIHQWPATLVQPVGSPLSLECTVEGTSNPNLYWYRQAAGRGLQLLFYSVGIGQISSEVPQNLSASRPQDRQFILSSKKLLLSDSGFYLCAWSVGLDHNEQFFGPGTRLTVL.

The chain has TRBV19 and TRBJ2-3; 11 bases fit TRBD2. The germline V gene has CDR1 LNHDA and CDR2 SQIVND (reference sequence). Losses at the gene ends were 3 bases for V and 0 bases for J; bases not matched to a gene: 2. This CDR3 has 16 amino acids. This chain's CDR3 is CASSMGLADSTDTQYF. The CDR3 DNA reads TGTGCCAGTAGTATGGGACTAGCGGATAGCACAGATACGCAGTATTTT.

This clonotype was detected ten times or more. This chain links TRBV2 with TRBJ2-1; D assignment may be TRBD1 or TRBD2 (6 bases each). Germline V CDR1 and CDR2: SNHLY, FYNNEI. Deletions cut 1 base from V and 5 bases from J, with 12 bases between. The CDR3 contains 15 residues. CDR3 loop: CASSEDGGPNNEQFF. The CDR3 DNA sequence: TGTGCCAGCAGTGAAGATGGGGGGCCAAACAATGAGCAGTTCTTC. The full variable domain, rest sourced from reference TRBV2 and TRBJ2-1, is EPEVTQTPSHQVTQMGQEVILRCVPISNHLYFYWYRQILGQKVEFLVSFYNNEISEKSEIFDDQFSVERPDGSNFTLKIRSTKLEDSAMYFCASSEDGGPNNEQFFGPGTRLTVL.

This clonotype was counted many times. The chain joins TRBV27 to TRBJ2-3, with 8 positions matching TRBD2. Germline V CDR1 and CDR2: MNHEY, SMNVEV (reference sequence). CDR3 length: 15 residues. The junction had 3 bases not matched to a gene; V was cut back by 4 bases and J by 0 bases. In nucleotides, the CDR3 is TGTGCCAGCAGTTATAAGCGGGGGAGCACAGATACGCAGTATTTT. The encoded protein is CASSYKRGSTDTQYF.

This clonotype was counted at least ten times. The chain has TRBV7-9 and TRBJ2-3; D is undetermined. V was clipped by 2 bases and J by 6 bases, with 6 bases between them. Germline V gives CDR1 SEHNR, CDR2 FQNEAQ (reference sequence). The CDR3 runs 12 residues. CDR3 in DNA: TGTGCCAGCAGCTTAATTAGGGATACGCAGTATTTT. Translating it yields CASSLIRDTQYF.

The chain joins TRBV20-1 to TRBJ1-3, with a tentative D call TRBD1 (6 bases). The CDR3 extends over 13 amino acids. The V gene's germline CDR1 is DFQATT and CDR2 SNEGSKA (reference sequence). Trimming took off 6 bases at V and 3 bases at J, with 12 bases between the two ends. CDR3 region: CSALQGSGNTIYF. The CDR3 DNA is TGCAGTGCCCTACAGGGAAGTGGAAACACCATATATTTT.

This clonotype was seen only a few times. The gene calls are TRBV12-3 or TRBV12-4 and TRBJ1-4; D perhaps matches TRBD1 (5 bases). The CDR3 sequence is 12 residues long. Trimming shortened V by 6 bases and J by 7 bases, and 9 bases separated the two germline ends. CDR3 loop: CASRGPSEKLFF. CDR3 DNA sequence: TGTGCCAGCAGGGGACCGAGTGAAAAACTGTTTTTT.

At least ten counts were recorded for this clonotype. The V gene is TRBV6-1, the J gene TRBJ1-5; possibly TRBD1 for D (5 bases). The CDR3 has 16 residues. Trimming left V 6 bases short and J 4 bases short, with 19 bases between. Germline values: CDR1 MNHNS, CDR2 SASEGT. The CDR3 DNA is TGTGCCAGCAGGGACCAGTTGGCAGGGTTGAATCAGCCCCAGCATTTT. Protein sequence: CASRDQLAGLNQPQHF.

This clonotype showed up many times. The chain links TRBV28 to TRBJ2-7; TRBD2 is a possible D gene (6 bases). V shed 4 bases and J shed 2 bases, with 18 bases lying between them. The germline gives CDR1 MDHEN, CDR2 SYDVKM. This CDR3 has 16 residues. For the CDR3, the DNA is TGTGCCAGCAGTTCTGGCGTAGCGGTAGGAGCCTACGAGCAGTACTTC. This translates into CASSSGVAVGAYEQYF. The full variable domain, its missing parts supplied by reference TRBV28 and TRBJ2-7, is DVKVTQSSRYLVKRTGEKVFLECVQDMDHENMFWYRQDPGLGLRLIYFSYDVKMKEKGDIPEGYSVSREKKERFSLILESASTNQTSMYLCASSSGVAVGAYEQYFGPGTRLTVT.

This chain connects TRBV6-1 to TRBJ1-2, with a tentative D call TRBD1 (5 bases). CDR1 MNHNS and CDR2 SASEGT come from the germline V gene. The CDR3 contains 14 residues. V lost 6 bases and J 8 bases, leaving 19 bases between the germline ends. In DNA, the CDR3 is TGTGCCAGCAGGCCGGGGGGTGGGATTCGAGGCTACACCTTC. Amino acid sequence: CASRPGGGIRGYTF.

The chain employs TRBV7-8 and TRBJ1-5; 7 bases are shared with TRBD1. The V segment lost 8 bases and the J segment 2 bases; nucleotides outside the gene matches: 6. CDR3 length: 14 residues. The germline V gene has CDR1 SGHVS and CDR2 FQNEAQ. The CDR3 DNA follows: TGTGCCAGCTGCGAAACAGGGGGCAATCAGCCCCAGCATTTT. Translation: CASCETGGNQPQHF.

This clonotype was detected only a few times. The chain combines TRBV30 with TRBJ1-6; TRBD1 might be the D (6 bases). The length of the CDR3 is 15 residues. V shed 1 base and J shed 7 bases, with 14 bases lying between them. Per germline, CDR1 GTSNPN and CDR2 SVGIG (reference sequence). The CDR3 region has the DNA TGTGCCTGGAGTGGTCAGGGGATTGGAAATTCACCCCTCCACTTT. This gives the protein CAWSGQGIGNSPLHF.

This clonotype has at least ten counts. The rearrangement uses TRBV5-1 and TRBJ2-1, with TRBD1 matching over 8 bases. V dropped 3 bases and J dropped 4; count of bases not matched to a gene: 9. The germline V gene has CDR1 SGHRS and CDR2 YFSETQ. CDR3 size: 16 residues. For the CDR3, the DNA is TGCGCCAGCAGCTCTAGGACAGGGTTCGAGTACAATGAGCAGTTCTTC. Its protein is CASSSRTGFEYNEQFF.

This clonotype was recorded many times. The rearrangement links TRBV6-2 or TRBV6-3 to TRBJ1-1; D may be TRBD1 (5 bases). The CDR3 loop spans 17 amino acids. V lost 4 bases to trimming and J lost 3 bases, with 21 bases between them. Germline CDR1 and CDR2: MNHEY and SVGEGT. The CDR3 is CASSSGTGIGVDTEAFF. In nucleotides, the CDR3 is TGTGCCAGCAGTTCCGGGACCGGCATCGGGGTCGACACTGAAGCTTTCTTT.

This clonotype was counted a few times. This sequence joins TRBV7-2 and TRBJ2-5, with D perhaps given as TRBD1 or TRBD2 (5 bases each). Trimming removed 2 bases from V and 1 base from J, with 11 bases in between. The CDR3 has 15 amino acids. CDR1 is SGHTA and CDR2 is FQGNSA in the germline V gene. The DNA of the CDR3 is TGTGCCAGCAGCTTATCGCCGGGGACCCAAGAGACCCAGTACTTC. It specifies CASSLSPGTQETQYF.

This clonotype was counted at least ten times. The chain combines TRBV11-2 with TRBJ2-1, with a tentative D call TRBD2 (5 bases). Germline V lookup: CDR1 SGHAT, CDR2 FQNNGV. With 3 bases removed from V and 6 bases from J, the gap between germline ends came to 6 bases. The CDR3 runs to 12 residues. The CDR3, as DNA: TGTGCCAGCAGCTTCGGAGGCAATGAGCAGTTCTTC. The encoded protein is CASSFGGNEQFF.

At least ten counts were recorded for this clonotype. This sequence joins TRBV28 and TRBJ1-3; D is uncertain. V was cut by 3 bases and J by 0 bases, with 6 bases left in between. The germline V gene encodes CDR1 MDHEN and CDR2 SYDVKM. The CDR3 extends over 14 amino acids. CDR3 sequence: CASSFAPSGNTIYF. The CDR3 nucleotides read TGTGCCAGCAGTTTTGCCCCCTCTGGAAACACCATATATTTT.

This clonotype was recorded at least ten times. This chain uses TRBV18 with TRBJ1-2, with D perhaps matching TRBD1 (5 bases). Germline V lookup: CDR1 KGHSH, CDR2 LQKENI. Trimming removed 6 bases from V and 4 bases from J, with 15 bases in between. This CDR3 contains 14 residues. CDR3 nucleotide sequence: TGTGCCAGCTCCCCCACTACAGGAATCTATGGCTACACCTTC. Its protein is CASSPTTGIYGYTF.

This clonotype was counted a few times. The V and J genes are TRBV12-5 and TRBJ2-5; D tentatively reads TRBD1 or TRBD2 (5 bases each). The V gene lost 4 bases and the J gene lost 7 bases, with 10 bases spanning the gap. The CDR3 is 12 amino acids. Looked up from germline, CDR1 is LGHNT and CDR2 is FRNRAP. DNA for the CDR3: TGTGCTAGTGGTTCGGGGCTGGGGACCCAGTACTTC. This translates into CASGSGLGTQYF.

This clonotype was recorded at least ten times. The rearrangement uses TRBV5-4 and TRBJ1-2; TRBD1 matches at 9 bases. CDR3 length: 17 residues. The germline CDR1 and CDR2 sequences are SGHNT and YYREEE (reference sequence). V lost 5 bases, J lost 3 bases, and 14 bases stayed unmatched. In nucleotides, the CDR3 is TGTGCCAGCAGAAAACAGGGGGCACAGAGAGGAGACTATGGCTACACCTTC. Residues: CASRKQGAQRGDYGYTF.

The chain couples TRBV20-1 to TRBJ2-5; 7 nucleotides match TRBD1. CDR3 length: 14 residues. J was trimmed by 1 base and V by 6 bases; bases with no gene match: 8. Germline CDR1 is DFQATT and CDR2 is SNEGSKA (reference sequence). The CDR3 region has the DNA TGCAGTGCCGGGATTAACAGGGGCCAAGAGACCCAGTACTTC. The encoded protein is CSAGINRGQETQYF.

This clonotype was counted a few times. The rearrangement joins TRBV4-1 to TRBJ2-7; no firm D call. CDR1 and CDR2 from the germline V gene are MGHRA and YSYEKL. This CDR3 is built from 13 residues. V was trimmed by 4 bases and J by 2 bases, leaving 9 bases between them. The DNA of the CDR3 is TGCGCCAGCAGCCCCCCGGCCGCCTACGAGCAGTACTTC. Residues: CASSPPAAYEQYF.

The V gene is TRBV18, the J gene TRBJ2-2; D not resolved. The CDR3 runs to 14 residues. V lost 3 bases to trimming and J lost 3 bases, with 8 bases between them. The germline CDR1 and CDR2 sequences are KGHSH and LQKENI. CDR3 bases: TGTGCCAGCTCACCCACCTCCCACACCGGGGAGCTGTTTTTT. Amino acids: CASSPTSHTGELFF.

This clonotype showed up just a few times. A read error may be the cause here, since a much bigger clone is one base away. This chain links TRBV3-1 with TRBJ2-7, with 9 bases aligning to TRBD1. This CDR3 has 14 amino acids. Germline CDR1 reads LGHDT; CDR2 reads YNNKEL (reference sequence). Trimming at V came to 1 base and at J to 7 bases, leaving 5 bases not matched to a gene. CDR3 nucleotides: TGTGCCAGCAGCCAAGGACAGGGGGGCAATGAGCAGTACTTC. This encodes CASSQGQGGNEQYF.